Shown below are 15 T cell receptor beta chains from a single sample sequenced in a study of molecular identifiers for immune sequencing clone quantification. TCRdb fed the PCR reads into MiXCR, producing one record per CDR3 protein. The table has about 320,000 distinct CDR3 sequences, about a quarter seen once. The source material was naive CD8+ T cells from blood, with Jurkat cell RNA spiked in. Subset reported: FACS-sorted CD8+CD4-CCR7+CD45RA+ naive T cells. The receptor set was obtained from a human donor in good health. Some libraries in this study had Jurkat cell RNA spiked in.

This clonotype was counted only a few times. The CDR3 spells CAPISSAPGNQPQHF. The DNA of the CDR3 is TGTGCCCCGATCTCATCCGCCCCAGGAAATCAGCCCCAGCATTTT. V is TRBV6-2 or TRBV6-3 and J is TRBJ1-5; D uncertain. This CDR3 contains 15 residues. V was shortened by 11 bases and J by 4 bases, with 21 bases between the two germline ends. The germline V gene encodes CDR1 MNHEY and CDR2 SVGEGT.

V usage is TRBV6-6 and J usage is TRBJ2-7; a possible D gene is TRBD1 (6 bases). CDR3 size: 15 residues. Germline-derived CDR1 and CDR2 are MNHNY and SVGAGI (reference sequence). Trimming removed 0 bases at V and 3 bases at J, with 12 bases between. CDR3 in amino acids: CASSYSTGLLYEQYF. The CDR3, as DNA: TGTGCCAGCAGTTACTCGACAGGCCTCCTCTACGAGCAGTACTTC.

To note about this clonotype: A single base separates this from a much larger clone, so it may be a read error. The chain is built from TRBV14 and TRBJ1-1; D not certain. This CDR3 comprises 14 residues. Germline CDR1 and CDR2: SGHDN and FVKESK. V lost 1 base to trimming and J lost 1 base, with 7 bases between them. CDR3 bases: TGTGCCAGCAGCCAAGTTTTCGGGAACACTGAAGCTTTCTTT. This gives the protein CASSQVFGNTEAFF.

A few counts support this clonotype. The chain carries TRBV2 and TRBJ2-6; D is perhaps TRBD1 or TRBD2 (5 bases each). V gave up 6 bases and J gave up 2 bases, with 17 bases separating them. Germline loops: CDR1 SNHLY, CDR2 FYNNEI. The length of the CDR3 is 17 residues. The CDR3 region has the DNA TGTGCCAGCAGGGGACGGTCTGGCGTCGCTGGGGCCAACGTCCTGACTTTC. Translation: CASRGRSGVAGANVLTF.

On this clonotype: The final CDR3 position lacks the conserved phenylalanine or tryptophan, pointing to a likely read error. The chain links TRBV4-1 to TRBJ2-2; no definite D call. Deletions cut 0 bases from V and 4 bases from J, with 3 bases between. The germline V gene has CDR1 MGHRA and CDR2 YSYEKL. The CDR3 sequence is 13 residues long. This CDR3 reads CASSQEVTGELFC. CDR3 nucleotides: TGCGCCAGCAGCCAAGAAGTCACCGGGGAGCTGTTTTGT.

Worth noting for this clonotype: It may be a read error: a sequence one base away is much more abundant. The CDR3 region has the DNA TGTGACAGCAGCTTAGGTGGGAGGAACACTGAAGCTTTCTTT. It specifies CDSSLGGRNTEAFF. The chain links TRBV7-6 to TRBJ1-1; D unresolved. The CDR3 has 14 amino acids. The germline V gene has CDR1 SGHVS and CDR2 FNYEAQ.

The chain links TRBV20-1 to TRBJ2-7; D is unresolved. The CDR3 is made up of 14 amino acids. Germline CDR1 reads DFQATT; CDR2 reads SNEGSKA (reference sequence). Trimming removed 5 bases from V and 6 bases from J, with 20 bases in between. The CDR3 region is CSAPPLGQVGEQYF. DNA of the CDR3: TGCAGTGCTCCCCCCCTAGGGCAGGTAGGCGAGCAGTACTTC.

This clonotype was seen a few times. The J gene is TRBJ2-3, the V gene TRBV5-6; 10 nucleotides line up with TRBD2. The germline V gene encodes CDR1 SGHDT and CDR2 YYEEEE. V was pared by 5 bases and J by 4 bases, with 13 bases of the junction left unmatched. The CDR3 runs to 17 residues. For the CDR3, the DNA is TGTGCCAGCAGTGGGCTAGCGGGAGAGAATTTCTCAGATACGCAGTATTTT. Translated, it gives CASSGLAGENFSDTQYF.

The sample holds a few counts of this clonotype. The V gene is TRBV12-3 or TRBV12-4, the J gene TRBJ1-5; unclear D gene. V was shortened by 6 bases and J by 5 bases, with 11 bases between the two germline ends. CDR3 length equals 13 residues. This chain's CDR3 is CASSPVSDQPQHF. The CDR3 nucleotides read TGTGCCAGCAGCCCGGTGAGCGATCAGCCCCAGCATTTT.

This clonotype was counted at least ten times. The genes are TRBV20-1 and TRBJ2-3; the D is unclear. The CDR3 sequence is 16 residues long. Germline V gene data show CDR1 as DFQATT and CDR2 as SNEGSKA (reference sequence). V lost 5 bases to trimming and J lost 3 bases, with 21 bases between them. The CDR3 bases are TGCAGTGCTCGCACCCTGGTGGTGACCCCGACAGATACGCAGTATTTT. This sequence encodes CSARTLVVTPTDTQYF.

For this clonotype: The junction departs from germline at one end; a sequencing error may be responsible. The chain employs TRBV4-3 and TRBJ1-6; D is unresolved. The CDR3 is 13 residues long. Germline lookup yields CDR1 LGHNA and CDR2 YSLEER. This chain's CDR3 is CASSKVGNSPRHF. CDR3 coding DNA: TGCGCCAGCAGTAAAGTCGGTAACTCACCCCGCCACTTT.

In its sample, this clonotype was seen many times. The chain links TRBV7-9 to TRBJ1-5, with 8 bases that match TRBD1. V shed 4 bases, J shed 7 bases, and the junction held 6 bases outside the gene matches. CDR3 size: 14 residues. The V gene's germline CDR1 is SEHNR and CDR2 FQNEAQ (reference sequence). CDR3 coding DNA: TGTGCCAGCAGCTCAGGACAGGGTTGGCAGCCCCAGCATTTT. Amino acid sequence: CASSSGQGWQPQHF.

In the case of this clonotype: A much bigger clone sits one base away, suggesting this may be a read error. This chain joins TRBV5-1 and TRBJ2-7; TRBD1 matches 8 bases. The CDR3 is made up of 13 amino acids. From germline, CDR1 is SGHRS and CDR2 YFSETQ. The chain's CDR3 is CASSLKGTGERYF. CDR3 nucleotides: TGCGCCAGCAGCCTAAAAGGGACAGGCGAGCGGTACTTC.

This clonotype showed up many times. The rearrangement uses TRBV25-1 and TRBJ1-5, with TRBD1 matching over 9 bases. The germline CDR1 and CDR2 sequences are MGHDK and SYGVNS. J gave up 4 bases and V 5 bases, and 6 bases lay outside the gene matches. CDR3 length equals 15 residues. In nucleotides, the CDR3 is TGTGCCAGCAGTACAAACAGGGGGCGAAATCAGCCCCAGCATTTT. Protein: CASSTNRGRNQPQHF.

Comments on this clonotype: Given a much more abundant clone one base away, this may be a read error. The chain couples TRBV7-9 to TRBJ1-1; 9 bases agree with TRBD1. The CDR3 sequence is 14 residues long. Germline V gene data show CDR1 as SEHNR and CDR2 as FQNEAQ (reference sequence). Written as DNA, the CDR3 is TGTACCAGCAGCGCACAGGGGGCCAACACTGAAGCTTTCTTT. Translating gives CTSSAQGANTEAFF.